This T cell receptor (beta chain) emerged from a study of blood T cell repertoires in COVID-19 (dated by TCRdb to 2018 to 2020). Study-wide context: The collaborator samples originated in the United States, Italy and Spain and spanned the acute and convalescent phases of COVID-19. The material from the prospective study consisted of cDNA or gDNA derived from T cells, B-cell-depleted T cells, or PBMCs. The dataset comprised deeply sampled blood TCRbeta repertoires from subjects exposed to, actively infected with, or recovered from COVID-19. The repertoires were released in a freely available public database meant as a resource for research on the immune response to SARS-CoV-2. The samples were drawn from the first 160 participants of the ongoing ImmuneRACE study and from 1,254 subjects provided by 6 global collaborators. A de-identified subject ID, COVID-19 status, age in years and sex were almost always included in the sample metadata. Where available, HLA class I and class II types were obtained from metadata supplied by the sample provider rather than from assay-based typing.

The immunoSEQ Assay, a bias-controlled multiplex PCR, was used to amplify TCRbeta CDR3 regions from genomic DNA. Turning to the authors' computational methods: The number of nucleated cells in each sample was estimated by amplification of reference gene primers within the assay. To quantify the absolute abundance of each unique TCRbeta CDR3 rearrangement, sequence reads were collapsed and filtered. For each sample, productive Simpson clonality was calculated as the square root of Simpson's diversity index across productive rearrangements. TCRdb obtained this table from immuneACCESS and retained in-frame rearrangements with V and J assigned. These tables miss some clones; where compared with another copy, unresolved V genes account for less than half of the shortfall, and the remainder is unexplained. V, J and clone size are taken as reported in that table, and D and trimming were inferred from the DNA itself. The sample table contains fewer than 110,000 clones; only one count was recorded for around 85% of them. Approximately 1.8% of the sample goes to the ten largest clones.

The germline V gene specifies SGHTA as CDR1 and FQGNSA as CDR2. The CDR3 covers 15 residues, taking in both the cysteine and the phenylalanine. The read is trimmed to its CDR3 DNA, 45 bases read in frame from base 1. Trimming removed 3 bases from V and 0 bases from J; the gene matches leave 4 bases unexplained. Broad study findings and their caveats: Clinical and demographic metadata were provided uncurated, with the amount varying by source and participant.

The collaborating institutions used their own protocols to collect whole blood in K2EDTA tubes. Collaborator samples were shipped for TCRbeta analysis as frozen whole blood, isolated PBMCs, or DNA extracted from either sample type. Points on this clone: Its binding antigen is unknown. No quality values exist for individual bases; no much larger clone is one base distant.

The rearranged segments are TRBV7-2 and TRBJ2-5; the junction holds 7 bases that match TRBD2. The specimen sequenced was peripheral blood. The sequence was obtained from a woman in her 70s with active or convalescent COVID-19. The CDR3 sequence is CASSFISGNQETQYF. The nucleotides are TGTGCCAGCAGCTTTATAAGCGGGAACCAAGAGACCCAGTACTTC.